The clone carrying this TCR beta chain has only a few counts. Its antigen is undetermined. The CDR3 spans 14 residues. The germline V gene encodes CDR1 SQVTM and CDR2 ANQGSEA. With 7 bases removed from V and 5 bases from J, the gap between germline ends came to 21 bases. The data were obtained in a study of beta chain features in type 1 diabetes. Study-level findings and limits: Healthy donors had naive, central memory and Treg TCRB repertoires that appeared less similar than those seen among patients. Shorter TCRB CDR3s, moderately but significantly so, were found in Type 1 diabetes patients in all four CD4+ subsets.

The study reverse transcribed the entire isolated RNA, so it sequenced expressed TCRB transcripts. Method: immunoSEQ multiplex PCR; TCRdb's copy keeps in-frame clones and lacks some. This sample yields around 280,000 clones, of which 15% are seen a single time; about 0.014% belongs to the top ten. The chain employs TRBV29-1 and TRBJ2-7; D is unclear. The TCR sequence derives from a man aged 18-30 years with type 1 diabetes. Input material: naive CD4+ T cells from blood. CDR3 sequence (DNA): TGCAGCGCACGACGAGGTGGGTTGAGGAACGAGCAGTACTTC. This codes for CSARRGGLRNEQYF.